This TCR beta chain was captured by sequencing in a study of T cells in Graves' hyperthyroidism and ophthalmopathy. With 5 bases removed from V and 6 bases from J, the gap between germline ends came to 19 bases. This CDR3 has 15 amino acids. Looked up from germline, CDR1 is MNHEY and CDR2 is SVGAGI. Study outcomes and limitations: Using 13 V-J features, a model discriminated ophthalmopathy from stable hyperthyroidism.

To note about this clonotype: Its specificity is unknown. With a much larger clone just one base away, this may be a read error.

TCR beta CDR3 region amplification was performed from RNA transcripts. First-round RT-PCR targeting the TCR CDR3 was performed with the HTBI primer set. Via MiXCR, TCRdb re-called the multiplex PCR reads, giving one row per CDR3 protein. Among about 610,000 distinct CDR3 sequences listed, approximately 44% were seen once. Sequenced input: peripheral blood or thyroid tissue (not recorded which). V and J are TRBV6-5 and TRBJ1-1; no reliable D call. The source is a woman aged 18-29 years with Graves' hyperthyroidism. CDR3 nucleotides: TGTGCCAGCAGTCATTCGGTGAGGGTTGGCGCTGAAGCTTTCTTT. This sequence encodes CASSHSVRVGAEAFF.